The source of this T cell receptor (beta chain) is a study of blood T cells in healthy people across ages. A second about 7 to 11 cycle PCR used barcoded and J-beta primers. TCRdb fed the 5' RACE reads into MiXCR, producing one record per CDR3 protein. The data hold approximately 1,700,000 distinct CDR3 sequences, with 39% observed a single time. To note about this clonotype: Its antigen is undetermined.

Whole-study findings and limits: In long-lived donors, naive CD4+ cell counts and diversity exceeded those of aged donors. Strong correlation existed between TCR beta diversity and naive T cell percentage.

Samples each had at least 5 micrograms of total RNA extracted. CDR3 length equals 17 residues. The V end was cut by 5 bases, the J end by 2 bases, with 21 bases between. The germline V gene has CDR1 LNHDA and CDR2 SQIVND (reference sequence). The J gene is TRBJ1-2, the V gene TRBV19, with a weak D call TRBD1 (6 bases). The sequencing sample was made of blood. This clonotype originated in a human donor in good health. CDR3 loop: CASSLRTALAGNYGYTF. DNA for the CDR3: TGTGCCAGTAGTCTCCGGACAGCCCTAGCTGGAAACTATGGCTACACCTTC. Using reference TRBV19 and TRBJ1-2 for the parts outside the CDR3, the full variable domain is DGGITQSPKYLFRKEGQNVTLSCEQNLNHDAMYWYRQDPGQGLRLIYYSQIVNDFQKGDIAEGYSVSREKKESFPLTVTSAQKNPTAFYLCASSLRTALAGNYGYTFGSGTRLTVV.